This note documents a single TCR beta chain sequence. Data came from immunoSEQ multiplex PCR; TCRdb stores just in-frame clones and leaves some out. The sample comprises roughly 700,000 clones, 85% to 90% of which are singletons, and around 0.0099% rests with the top ten. There are 15 residues in the CDR3. V lost 5 bases, J lost 7 bases, and 17 bases lay in between. Per germline, CDR1 MNHNY and CDR2 SVGAGI (reference sequence). This entry comes from a study of shared T cell receptors in the human thymus. These data were also reused for a study on human thymus T cells. Per that study: Corrective surgery for congenital heart defects was being performed on the healthy Finnish infants who were the donors. Both thymic and peripheral blood repertoires showed apparently biased V and J usage. Related studies found that unrelated individuals share highly overlapping thymic repertoires.

This TCR was recovered from a boy less than two years old with a congenital heart defect. The chain uses TRBV6-6 and TRBJ1-4; TRBD1 is a possible D gene (5 bases). The sample comprised thymocytes. CDR3 DNA: TGTGCCAGCAGTCCGGGGGGGGAGGGTGCTGAAAAACTGTTTTTT. Translation gives CASSPGGEGAEKLFF.